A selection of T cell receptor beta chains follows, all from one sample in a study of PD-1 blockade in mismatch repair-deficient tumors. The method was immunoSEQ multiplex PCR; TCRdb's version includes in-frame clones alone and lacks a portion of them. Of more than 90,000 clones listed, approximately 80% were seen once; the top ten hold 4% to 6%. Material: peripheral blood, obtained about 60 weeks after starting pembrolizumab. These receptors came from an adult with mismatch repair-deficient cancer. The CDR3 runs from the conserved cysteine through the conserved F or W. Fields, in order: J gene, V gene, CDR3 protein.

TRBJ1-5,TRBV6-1,CASSEALKQPQHF
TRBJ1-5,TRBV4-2,CASSQGLGGGQPQHF
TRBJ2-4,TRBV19,CASSPVGGLAKNIQYF
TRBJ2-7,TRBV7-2,CASSPERGREQYF
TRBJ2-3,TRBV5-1,CASSSIAGGADTQYF
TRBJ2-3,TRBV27,CASISRLSTDTQYF
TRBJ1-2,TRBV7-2,CASSSGQGRGYTF
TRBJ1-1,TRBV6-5,CASSVSTKNTEAFF
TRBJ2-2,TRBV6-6,CASSRWTSGSPGELFF
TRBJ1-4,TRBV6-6,CASSRDRELFF
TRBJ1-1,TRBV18,CASSRLGRKSPQVGNTEAFF
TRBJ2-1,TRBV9,CASSPRLAEYNEQFF
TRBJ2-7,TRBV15,CATSWTPNSYEQYF
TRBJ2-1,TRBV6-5,CASSYSSGSSYNEQFF
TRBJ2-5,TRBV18,CASSVTAGSSTETQYF
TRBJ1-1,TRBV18,CASSPLALNTEAFF
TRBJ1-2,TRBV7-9,CASSPDLRESGYTF
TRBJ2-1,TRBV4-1,CASSSGVTSYNEQFF
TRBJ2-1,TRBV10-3,CAIKSGRSFDNEQFF
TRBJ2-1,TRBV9,CASSAQDNEQFF
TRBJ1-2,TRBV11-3,CASSLGQGLSYGYTF
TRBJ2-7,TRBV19,CASSWQDLSYEQYF
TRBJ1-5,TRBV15,CATGTDRGNQPQHF
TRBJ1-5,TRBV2,CASSPGQGKGPQHF
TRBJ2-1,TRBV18,CASSPISQGNEQFF
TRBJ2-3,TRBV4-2,CASSQVLAGGTDTQYF
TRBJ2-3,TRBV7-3,CASSQGLAGGDTQYF
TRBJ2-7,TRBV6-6,CASSYPGVKQSEQYF
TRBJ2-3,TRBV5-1,CASSLTPSGSGDTQYF
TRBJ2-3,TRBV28,CASNGRGRLSDTQYF
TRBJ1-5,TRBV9,CASSVGEVNQPQHF
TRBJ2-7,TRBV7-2,CASSLVGTSGNEQYF
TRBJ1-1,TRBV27,CASSHGMNTEAFF
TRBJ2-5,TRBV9,CASSVGPVTTETQYF
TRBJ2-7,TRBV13,CASSPRREDRVYEQYF
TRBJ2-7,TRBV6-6,CASSPARAYEQYF
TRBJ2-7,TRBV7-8,CASTQGARGHYEQYF
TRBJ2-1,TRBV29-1,CSLKLRDRNNEQLF
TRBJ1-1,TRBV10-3,CAISESPATEAFF
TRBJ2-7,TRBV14,CASSLIWSYEQYF
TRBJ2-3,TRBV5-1,CASNGLAGPTDTQYF
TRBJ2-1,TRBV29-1,CSVYGHSSYNEQFF
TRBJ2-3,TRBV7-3,CASSLRGLAERTDTQYF
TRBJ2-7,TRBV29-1,CSVDTGTGSYEQYF
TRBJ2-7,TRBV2,CASDRGTGGSYEQYF
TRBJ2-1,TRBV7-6,CASSLEGTSVYNEQFF